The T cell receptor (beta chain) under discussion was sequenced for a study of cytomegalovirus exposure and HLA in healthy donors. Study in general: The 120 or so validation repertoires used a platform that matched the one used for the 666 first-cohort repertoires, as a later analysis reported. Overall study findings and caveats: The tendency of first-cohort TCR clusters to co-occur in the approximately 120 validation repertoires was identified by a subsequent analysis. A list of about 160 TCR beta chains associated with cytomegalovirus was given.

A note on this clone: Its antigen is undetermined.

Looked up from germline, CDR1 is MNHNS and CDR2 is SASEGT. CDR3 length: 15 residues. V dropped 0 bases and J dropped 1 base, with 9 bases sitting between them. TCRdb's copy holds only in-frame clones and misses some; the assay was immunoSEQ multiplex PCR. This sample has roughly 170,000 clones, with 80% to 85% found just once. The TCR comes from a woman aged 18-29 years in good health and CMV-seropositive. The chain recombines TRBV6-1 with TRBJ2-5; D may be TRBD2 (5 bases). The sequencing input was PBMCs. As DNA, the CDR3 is TGTGCCAGCAGTGAAGCTTGGAGGCCCCAAGAGACCCAGTACTTC. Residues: CASSEAWRPQETQYF.